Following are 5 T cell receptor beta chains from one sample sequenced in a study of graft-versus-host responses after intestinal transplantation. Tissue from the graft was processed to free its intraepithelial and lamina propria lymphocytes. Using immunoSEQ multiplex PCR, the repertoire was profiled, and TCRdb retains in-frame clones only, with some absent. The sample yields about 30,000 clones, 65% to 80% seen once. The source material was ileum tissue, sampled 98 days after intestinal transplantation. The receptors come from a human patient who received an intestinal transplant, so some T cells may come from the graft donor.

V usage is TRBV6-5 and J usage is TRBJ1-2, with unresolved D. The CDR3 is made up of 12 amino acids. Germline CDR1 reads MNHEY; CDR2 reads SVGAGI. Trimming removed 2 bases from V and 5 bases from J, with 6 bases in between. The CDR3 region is CASSYGRYGYTF. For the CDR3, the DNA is TGTGCCAGCAGTTACGGGCGGTATGGCTACACCTTC.

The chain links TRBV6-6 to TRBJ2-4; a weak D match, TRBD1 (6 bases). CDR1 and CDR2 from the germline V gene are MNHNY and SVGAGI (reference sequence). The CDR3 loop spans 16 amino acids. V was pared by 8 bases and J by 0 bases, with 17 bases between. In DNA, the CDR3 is TGTGCCAGCCTTGGGGGCAGGGATATAGCCAAAAACATTCAGTACTTC. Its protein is CASLGGRDIAKNIQYF.

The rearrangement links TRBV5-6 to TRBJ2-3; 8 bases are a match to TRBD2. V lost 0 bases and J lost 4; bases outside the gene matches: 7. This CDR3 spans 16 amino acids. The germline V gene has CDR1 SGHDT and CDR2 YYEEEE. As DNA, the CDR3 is TGTGCCAGCAGCTTGGGTGCGGGGGGAGGGGCAGATACGCAGTATTTT. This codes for CASSLGAGGGADTQYF.

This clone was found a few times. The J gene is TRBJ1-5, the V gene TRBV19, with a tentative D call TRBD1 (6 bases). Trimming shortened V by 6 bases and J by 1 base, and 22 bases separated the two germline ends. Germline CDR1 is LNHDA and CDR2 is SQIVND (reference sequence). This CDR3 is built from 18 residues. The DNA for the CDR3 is TGTGCCAGTAGCGTACAGGGTTGGGTATATAGGAGCAATCAGCCCCAGCATTTT. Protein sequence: CASSVQGWVYRSNQPQHF.

Here the CDR3 reads CASSERPAAEQYF. DNA of the CDR3: TGTGCCAGCAGTGAAAGGCCGGCAGCCGAGCAGTACTTC. The rearrangement links TRBV6-1 to TRBJ2-7; the D is unclear. CDR1 is MNHNS and CDR2 is SASEGT in the germline V gene. CDR3 length: 13 amino acids. V was shortened by 2 bases and J by 6 bases, with 11 bases between the two germline ends.